This TCR beta chain stems from a study of cytomegalovirus exposure and HLA in healthy donors. About the research overall: Within an early data release were around 80 million unique TCRs drawn from HLA-typed donors. General study results and limits: Altogether, around 160 TCR beta chains were recorded as cytomegalovirus-associated. It was reported in a later analysis that an Asian-associated ancestry cluster showed fewer N-insertions than the roughly 710-donor mean.

In the PCR, 60 Vbeta and 13 Jbeta primers were used. Some clones are missing from TCRdb's copy, which holds only in-frame ones; the method was immunoSEQ multiplex PCR. The sample includes some 98,000 clones, roughly three quarters of them seen just once. With 6 bases clipped from V and 5 bases from J, the junction kept 3 bases outside the gene matches. CDR1 is MNHEY and CDR2 is SMNVEV in the germline V gene (reference sequence). The CDR3 extends over 13 amino acids. On this clone: No antigen is known for it.

This clonotype was obtained from a man aged 35-49 years in good health and CMV-seronegative. This chain connects TRBV27 to TRBJ1-4; 7 bases are a match to TRBD1. Sequencing input: PBMCs. The CDR3 nucleotides read TGTGCCAGCAGAGACAGGGCGAATGAAAAACTGTTTTTT. Translation: CASRDRANEKLFF.